The 4 T cell receptor beta chains in this list originate from one sample, sequenced in a study of blood T cell repertoires in COVID-19. Here immunoSEQ multiplex PCR was the method, and the copy in TCRdb shows in-frame clones only, minus some. The sample lists about 200,000 clones; roughly 89% were seen once. Sequencing used PBMCs or T cells enriched from blood (not recorded which). The receptors shown here come from a woman aged 25 to 39 who had been exposed to COVID-19.

The V gene is TRBV5-1, the J gene TRBJ2-7, with TRBD1 matching over 8 bases. V lost 4 bases to trimming and J lost 3 bases; unmatched junction nucleotides: 18. Germline V gives CDR1 SGHRS, CDR2 YFSETQ. CDR3 length equals 18 residues. The CDR3 protein is CASSLQLLTGTGLYEQYF. CDR3 sequence (DNA): TGCGCCAGCAGCCTGCAGCTCCTAACCGGGACAGGCCTCTACGAGCAGTACTTC. Complete variable domain (other parts from reference TRBV5-1 and TRBJ2-7): KAGVTQTPRYLIKTRGQQVTLSCSPISGHRSVSWYQQTPGQGLQFLFEYFSETQRNKGNFPGRFSGRQFSNSRSEMNVSTLELGDSALYLCASSLQLLTGTGLYEQYFGPGTRLTVT.

V gene TRBV6-2 or TRBV6-3 combines with J gene TRBJ1-2; D unresolved. Germline CDR1 reads MNHEY; CDR2 reads SVGEGT. CDR3 length equals 13 residues. The V and J ends lost 2 bases and 8 bases respectively, with 12 bases between them. The CDR3 is CASSYPQFYGYTF. DNA of the CDR3: TGTGCCAGCAGTTACCCGCAATTCTACGGCTACACCTTC.

The chain recombines TRBV18 with TRBJ1-1; TRBD1 is a possible D gene (6 bases). The V gene's germline CDR1 is KGHSH and CDR2 LQKENI. The CDR3 extends over 15 amino acids. Trimming cost V 3 bases and J 2 bases, with 13 bases left between them. The CDR3, as DNA: TGTGCCAGCTCACCTTCGAGACAGGTTAACACTGAAGCTTTCTTT. Translation: CASSPSRQVNTEAFF. Full variable domain (missing parts from reference TRBV18 and TRBJ1-1): NAGVMQNPRHLVRRRGQEARLRCSPMKGHSHVYWYRQLPEEGLKFMVYLQKENIIDESGMPKERFSAEFPKEGPSILRIQQVVRGDSAAYFCASSPSRQVNTEAFFGQGTRLTVV.

The chain is built from TRBV7-9 and TRBJ1-4; D might be TRBD1 (6 bases). This CDR3 comprises 16 residues. V gave up 3 bases and J gave up 1 base, with 12 bases separating them. Germline CDR1 SEHNR, CDR2 FQNEAQ (reference sequence). The CDR3 bases are TGTGCCAGCAGCTTGGGGGGGCTCGGAACTAATGAAAAACTGTTTTTT. It codes for CASSLGGLGTNEKLFF.